This TCR beta chain was sequenced during a study of OX40 agonist ivuxolimab in advanced cancers. Sequencing used immunoSEQ multiplex PCR; TCRdb keeps in-frame clones, though not all of them. The top ten hold around 15% of the sample, which has approximately 17,000 clones, just over 70% seen once. Germline lookup yields CDR1 SGHAT and CDR2 FQNNGV. The CDR3 sequence is 13 residues long. V was cut by 4 bases and J by 9 bases, with 13 bases left in between. This material consisted of CD4+ or CD8+ T cells sorted from blood, taken in a trial of the OX40 agonist ivuxolimab. This receptor was taken from an adult with an advanced solid tumor such as melanoma, head and neck, liver or kidney cancer. This rearrangement joins TRBV11-2 to TRBJ1-5, with D unresolved. For the CDR3, the DNA is TGTGCCAGCAGCTACTCCGTCCGAGGGCCCCAGCATTTT. Its protein is CASSYSVRGPQHF.